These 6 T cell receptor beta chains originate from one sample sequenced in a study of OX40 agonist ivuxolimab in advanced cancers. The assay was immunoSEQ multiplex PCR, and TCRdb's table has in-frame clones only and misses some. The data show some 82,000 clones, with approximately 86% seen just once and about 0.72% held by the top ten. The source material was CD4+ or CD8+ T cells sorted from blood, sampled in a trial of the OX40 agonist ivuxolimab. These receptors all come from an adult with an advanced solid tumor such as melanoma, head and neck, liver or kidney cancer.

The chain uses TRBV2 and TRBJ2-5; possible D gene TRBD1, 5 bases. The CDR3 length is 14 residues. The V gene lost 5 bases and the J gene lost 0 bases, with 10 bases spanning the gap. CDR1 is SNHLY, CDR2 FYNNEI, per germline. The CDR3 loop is CASSSQGNQETQYF. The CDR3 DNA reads TGTGCCAGCAGTTCTCAGGGCAACCAAGAGACCCAGTACTTC.

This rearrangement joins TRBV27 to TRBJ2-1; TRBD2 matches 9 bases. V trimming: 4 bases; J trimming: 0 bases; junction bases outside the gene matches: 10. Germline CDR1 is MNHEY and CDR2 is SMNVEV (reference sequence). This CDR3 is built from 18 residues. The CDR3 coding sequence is TGTGCCAGCAGTTCCCGCGGGAGGGCCACCAGCTCCTACAATGAGCAGTTCTTC. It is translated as CASSSRGRATSSYNEQFF.

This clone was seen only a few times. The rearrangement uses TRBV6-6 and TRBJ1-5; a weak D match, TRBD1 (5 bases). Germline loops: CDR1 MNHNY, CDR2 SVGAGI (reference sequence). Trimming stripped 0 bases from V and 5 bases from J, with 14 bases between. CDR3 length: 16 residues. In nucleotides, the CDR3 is TGTGCCAGCAGTTACTCGGGCCAGGGAAACGATCAGCCCCAGCATTTT. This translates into CASSYSGQGNDQPQHF.

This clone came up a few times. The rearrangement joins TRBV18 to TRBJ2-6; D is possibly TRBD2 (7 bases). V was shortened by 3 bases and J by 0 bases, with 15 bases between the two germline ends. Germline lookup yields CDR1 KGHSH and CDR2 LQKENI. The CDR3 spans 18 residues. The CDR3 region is CASSPSGGGLSGANVLTF. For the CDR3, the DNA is TGTGCCAGCTCACCGTCGGGGGGCGGGCTCTCTGGGGCCAACGTCCTGACTTTC.

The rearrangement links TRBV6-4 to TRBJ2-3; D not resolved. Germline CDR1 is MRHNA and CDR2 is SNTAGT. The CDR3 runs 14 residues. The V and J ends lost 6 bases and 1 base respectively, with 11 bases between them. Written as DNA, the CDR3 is TGTGCCAGCAGCCCGACGGCAGGCACAGATACGCAGTATTTT. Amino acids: CASSPTAGTDTQYF.

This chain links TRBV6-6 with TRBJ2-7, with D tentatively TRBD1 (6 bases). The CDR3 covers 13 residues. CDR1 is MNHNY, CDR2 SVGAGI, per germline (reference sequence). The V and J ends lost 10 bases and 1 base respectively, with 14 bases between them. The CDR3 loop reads CATVPGQSYEQYF. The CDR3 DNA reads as TGTGCCACCGTGCCAGGACAGTCCTACGAGCAGTACTTC.